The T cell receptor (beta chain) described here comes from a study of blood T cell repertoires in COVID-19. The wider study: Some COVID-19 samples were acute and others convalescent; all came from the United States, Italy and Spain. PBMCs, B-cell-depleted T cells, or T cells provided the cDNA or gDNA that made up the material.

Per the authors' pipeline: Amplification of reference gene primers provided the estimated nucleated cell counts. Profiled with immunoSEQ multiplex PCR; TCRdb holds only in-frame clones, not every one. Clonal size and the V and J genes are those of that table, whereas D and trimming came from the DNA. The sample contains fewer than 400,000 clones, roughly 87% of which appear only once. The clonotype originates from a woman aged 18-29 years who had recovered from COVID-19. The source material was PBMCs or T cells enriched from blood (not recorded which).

CDR3 loop: CASSMLAGGFGELFF. CDR3 nucleotides: TGTGCCAGTAGTATGTTAGCGGGAGGGTTCGGGGAGCTGTTTTTT. The chain uses TRBV19 and TRBJ2-2; 11 bases align to TRBD2. After removal of 3 bases from V and 7 bases from J, the junction contained 4 bases not matched to a gene. The germline CDR1 and CDR2 sequences are LNHDA and SQIVND (reference sequence). The CDR3 covers 15 residues. The complete variable domain, with remaining parts taken from reference TRBV19 and TRBJ2-2, reads DGGITQSPKYLFRKEGQNVTLSCEQNLNHDAMYWYRQDPGQGLRLIYYSQIVNDFQKGDIAEGYSVSREKKESFPLTVTSAQKNPTAFYLCASSMLAGGFGELFFGEGSRLTVL.